In its sample, the clone carrying this TCR beta chain is medium-sized. The antigen is unknown. J lost 0 bases, V lost 3 bases, and 6 bases had no gene match. Germline values: CDR1 MRHNA, CDR2 SNTAGT. The CDR3 extends over 17 amino acids. This sample stems from a study of cytomegalovirus exposure and HLA in healthy donors. Use of 60 Vbeta and 13 Jbeta primers characterized the PCR. Method: immunoSEQ multiplex PCR; TCRdb's copy keeps in-frame clones and lacks some. Of tens of thousands of clones in the sample, around 85% are singletons; the top ten hold 1.2%. Study-wide results and caveats: More clonal expansion characterized HLA-associated TCR beta chains than equally common others in a later analysis.

The sequence came from a girl aged 2 to 10 in good health and CMV-seropositive. The chain joins TRBV6-4 to TRBJ2-3; 10 bases match TRBD2. What was sequenced was PBMCs. The CDR3 loop reads CASSEGIAGGSTDTQYF. For the CDR3, the DNA is TGTGCCAGCAGTGAGGGAATAGCGGGAGGTAGCACAGATACGCAGTATTTT.